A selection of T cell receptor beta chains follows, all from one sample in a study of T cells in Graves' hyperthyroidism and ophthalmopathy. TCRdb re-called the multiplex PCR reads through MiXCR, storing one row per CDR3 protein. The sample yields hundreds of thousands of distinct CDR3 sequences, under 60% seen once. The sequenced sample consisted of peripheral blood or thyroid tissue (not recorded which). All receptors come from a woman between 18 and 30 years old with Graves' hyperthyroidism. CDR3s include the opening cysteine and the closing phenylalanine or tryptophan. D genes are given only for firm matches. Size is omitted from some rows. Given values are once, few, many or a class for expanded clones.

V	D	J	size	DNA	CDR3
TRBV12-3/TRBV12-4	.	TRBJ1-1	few	TGTGCCAGCAGTTTATTCAGAGGCACTGAAGCTTTCTTT	CASSLFRGTEAFF
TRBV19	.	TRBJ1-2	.	TGTGCCTGGAGTGTCCGGGTTGACGGATTGGGCTACACCTTC	CAWSVRVDGLGYTF
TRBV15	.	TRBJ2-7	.	TGTGCCACCAGCAGAGATTGGGGGCAGTACTTC	CATSRDWGQYF
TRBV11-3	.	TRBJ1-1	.	TGCGCCAGCAGCCCGGGACCGAGGAACACTGAAGCTTTCTTT	CASSPGPRNTEAFF
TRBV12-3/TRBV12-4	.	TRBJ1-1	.	TGTGCCAGCAGTTTGCCCAGGATGAACACTGAAGCTTTCTTT	CASSLPRMNTEAFF
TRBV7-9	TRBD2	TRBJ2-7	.	TGCGCCAGCAGCCAAGGTCTAGCGGCTCCCTACGAGCAGTACTTC	CASSQGLAAPYEQYF
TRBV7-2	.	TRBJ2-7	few	TGTGCCAGCAGCCCCGGCGGGCTCTCCTACGAGCAGTACTTC	CASSPGGLSYEQYF
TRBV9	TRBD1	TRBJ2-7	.	TGTGCCAGCAGCGTAGAGGGGGCCCCCTCCTACGAGCAGTACTTC	CASSVEGAPSYEQYF
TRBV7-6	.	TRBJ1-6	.	TGCGCCAGCAGCCAAGGGCAGGATTCACCCCTCCACTTT	CASSQGQDSPLHF
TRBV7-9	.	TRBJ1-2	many	TGTGCCAGCAGCGTGGGAACGGGTCCGTATGGCTACACCTTC	CASSVGTGPYGYTF
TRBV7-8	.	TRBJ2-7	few	TGTGCCAGCAGCCGGCTGCAGGGTGAGCAGTACTTC	CASSRLQGEQYF
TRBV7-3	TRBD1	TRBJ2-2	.	TGTGCCAGCAGCTTGGGGGACAGGGCATACACCGGGGAGCTGTTTTTT	CASSLGDRAYTGELFF
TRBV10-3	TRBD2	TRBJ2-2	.	TGTGCCAGCAGGCCGTTACGGAGTAGCGGGAGACCCGGGGAGCTGTTTTTT	CASRPLRSSGRPGELFF
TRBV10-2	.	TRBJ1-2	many	TGCGCCAGCAGTGAATCCGGGGATCAGGGCTACACCTTC	CASSESGDQGYTF
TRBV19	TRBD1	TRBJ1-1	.	TGTGCCAGTAGTATAGGAGACAGGGGAAGGGCTTTCTTT	CASSIGDRGRAFF
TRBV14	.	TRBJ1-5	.	TGTGCCAGCAGCCAAGCTGGCAGAATTGGCAATCAGCCCCAGCATTTT	CASSQAGRIGNQPQHF
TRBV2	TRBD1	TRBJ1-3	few	TGTGCCAGCAGTGAAGGGACAGGAGCTTTTTGGAGTATCAACTCTGGAAACACCATATATTTT	CASSEGTGAFWSINSGNTIYF
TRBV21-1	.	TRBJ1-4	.	TGTGCCAGCAGCATCATCCCTCGGGGTCCAACTAATGAAAAACTGTTTTTT	CASSIIPRGPTNEKLFF
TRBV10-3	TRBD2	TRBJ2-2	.	TGTGCCATCAGTGCGACTAGCGGGAGGCACACCGGGGAGCTGTTTTTT	CAISATSGRHTGELFF
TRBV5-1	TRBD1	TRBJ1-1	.	TGCGCCAGCAGCGTACAGGGGCCGCCGTCAGCTTTCTTT	CASSVQGPPSAFF
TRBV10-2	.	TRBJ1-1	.	TGCGCCAGCAGTGAGTCGTCAGGGGAAGGCACTGAAGCTTTCTTT	CASSESSGEGTEAFF
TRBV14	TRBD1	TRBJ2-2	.	TGTGCCAGCAGCGACCGGGACAGGGGAACCGGGGAGCTGTTTTTT	CASSDRDRGTGELFF
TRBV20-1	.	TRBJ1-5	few	TGCAGTGCTACTAGGGGTGGGACGAAGAATCAGCCCCAGCATTTT	CSATRGGTKNQPQHF
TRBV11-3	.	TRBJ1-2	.	TGTGCCAGCAGCTTAGTCACGGGGGGCGCCTATGGCTACACCTTC	CASSLVTGGAYGYTF
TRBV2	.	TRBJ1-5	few	TGTGCCAGCAGTGAACGGGGCGTGGGGTTTAGGCAGCCCCAGCATTTT	CASSERGVGFRQPQHF
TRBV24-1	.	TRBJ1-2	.	TGTGCCACCCGACATCTAGCGGGACCTGCGAATGGCTACACCTTC	CATRHLAGPANGYTF
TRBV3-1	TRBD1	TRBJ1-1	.	TGTGCCAGCGGGCGGGACAGGGGAAGTCCCTTCTTT	CASGRDRGSPFF
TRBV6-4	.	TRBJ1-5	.	TGTGCCAGACAGGATGCCGGGCGAGATAGCAATCAGCCCCAGCATTTT	CARQDAGRDSNQPQHF
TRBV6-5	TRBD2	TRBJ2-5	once	TGTGCCAGCAGTTCCCCGATAGCGGGAGGGGACCAAGAGACCCAGTACTTC	CASSSPIAGGDQETQYF
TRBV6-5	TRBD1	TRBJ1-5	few	TGTGCCAGCACGGACAGGAACCATCAGCCCCAGCATTTT	CASTDRNHQPQHF
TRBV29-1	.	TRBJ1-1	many	TGCAGCGTTGGCGGACGGAACAAGGGGTTCGACACTGAAGCTTTCTTT	CSVGGRNKGFDTEAFF
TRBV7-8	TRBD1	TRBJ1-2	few	TGTGCCAGCAGCTTAGTAGGGGACAGCCCTAACTATGGCTACACCTTC	CASSLVGDSPNYGYTF
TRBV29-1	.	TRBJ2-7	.	TGCAGCGGTCTTTGGGGCCTGTCCTACGAGCAGTACTTC	CSGLWGLSYEQYF
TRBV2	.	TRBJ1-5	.	TGTGCCAGCGGGGTCATGTCGGCAGCAGGGACGGGTCAGCCCCAGCATTTT	CASGVMSAAGTGQPQHF
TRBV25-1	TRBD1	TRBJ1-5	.	TGTGCCAGCACTGAAAATGGACAGGCCCCAAATCAGCCCCAGCATTTT	CASTENGQAPNQPQHF
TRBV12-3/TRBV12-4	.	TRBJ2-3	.	TGTGCCAGCAGTTACTCAGATAGCGCCCGCACAGATACGCAGTATTTT	CASSYSDSARTDTQYF
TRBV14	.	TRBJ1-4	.	TGTGCCAGCAGCCAAGGTCGATGGGATAATGAAAAACTGTTTTTT	CASSQGRWDNEKLFF
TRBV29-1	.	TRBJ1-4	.	TGCAGCGTTGAGTCAAGTCGGTCAGGGGCTGATGAAAAACTGTTTTTT	CSVESSRSGADEKLFF
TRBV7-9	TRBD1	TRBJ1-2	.	TGTGCCAGCAGCTTCGGACAGGGTTCCTATGGCTACACCTTC	CASSFGQGSYGYTF
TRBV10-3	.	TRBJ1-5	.	TGTGCCATCAGTGATATCCAGCTCAATCAGCCCCAGCATTTT	CAISDIQLNQPQHF
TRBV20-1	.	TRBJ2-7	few	TGCAGTGCTGCGGCCCCTCTCGACGAGCAGTACTTC	CSAAAPLDEQYF
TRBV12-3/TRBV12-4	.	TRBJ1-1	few	TGTGCCAGCATAGGGAACATGAACACTGAAGCTTTCTTT	CASIGNMNTEAFF
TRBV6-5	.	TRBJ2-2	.	TGTGCCAGCAGTTACAGGACAAGGGGGACCGGGGAGCTGTTTTTT	CASSYRTRGTGELFF
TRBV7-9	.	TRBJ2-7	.	TGCGCCAGCAGCTTGGTCCCCGGGCTTAACGAGCAGTACTTC	CASSLVPGLNEQYF
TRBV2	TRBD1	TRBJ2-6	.	TGTGCCAGCAGCGTTGAAGAGGGGGCTGGGTCCGGGGCCAACGTCCTGACTTTC	CASSVEEGAGSGANVLTF
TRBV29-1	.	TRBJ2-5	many	TGCAGCGTCCGAACGGGGGAGACCCAGTACTTC	CSVRTGETQYF
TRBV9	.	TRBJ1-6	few	TGTGCCAGCGCAAAAGTCCATCCCAATTCACCCCTCCACTTT	CASAKVHPNSPLHF
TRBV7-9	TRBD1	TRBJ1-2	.	TGTGCCAGCAGCCAAGGGGGCAGGGGCGATGGCTACACCTTC	CASSQGGRGDGYTF
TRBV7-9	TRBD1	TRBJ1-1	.	TGTGCCAGCAGCTTAGGTATCAGCTACGGACAGGGTAAAGGGGACACTGAAGCTTTCTTT	CASSLGISYGQGKGDTEAFF
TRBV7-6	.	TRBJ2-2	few	TGTGCCAGCAGCTTGTCGGTGCCCACCGGGGAGCTGTTTTTT	CASSLSVPTGELFF
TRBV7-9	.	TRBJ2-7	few	TGTGCCAGCAGCTCCGGCGGCCTTAGCGCATACGAGCAGTACTTC	CASSSGGLSAYEQYF
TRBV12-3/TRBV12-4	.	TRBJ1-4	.	TGTGCTAGTGAAGCGGACAGAAATGAAAAACTGTTTTTT	CASEADRNEKLFF
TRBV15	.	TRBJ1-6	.	TGTGCCACCAGCAGTGATCCGGAACACGGGGATTCACCCCTCCACTTT	CATSSDPEHGDSPLHF
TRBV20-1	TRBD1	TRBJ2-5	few	TGCAGTGCCATTAGGACAGGCAACCAAGAGACCCAGTACTTC	CSAIRTGNQETQYF